This passage covers 4 T cell receptor beta chains from one sample sequenced in a study of cytomegalovirus exposure and HLA in healthy donors. The study ran its PCR with 60 Vbeta and 13 Jbeta primers. Method: immunoSEQ multiplex PCR; TCRdb's copy keeps in-frame clones and lacks some. The table has 150,000 to 200,000 clones, roughly 80% seen once. The sample was PBMCs. The receptors originated from a female donor in good health and CMV-seronegative.

The chain carries TRBV19 and TRBJ1-2; 7 bases map to TRBD1. The CDR3 consists of 16 residues. The junction had 8 bases not matched to a gene; V was cut back by 4 bases and J by 0 bases. Germline CDR1 and CDR2: LNHDA and SQIVND (reference sequence). The CDR3 sequence: CASSKGGQPSNYGYTF. DNA of the CDR3: TGTGCCAGTAGTAAGGGGGGACAGCCCTCTAACTATGGCTACACCTTC. The full variable domain, completed using reference TRBV19 and TRBJ1-2, is DGGITQSPKYLFRKEGQNVTLSCEQNLNHDAMYWYRQDPGQGLRLIYYSQIVNDFQKGDIAEGYSVSREKKESFPLTVTSAQKNPTAFYLCASSKGGQPSNYGYTFGSGTRLTVV.

This sequence joins TRBV28 and TRBJ2-7, with TRBD1 matching 7 bases. Germline loops: CDR1 MDHEN, CDR2 SYDVKM. V gave up 6 bases and J gave up 1 base; unmatched junction bases: 3. This CDR3 has 13 residues. The CDR3 nucleotides read TGTGCCAGCAGGGACAGGTTTTCCTACGAGCAGTACTTC. Translated, it gives CASRDRFSYEQYF.

The rearrangement uses TRBV19 and TRBJ1-4, with D hard to call. The CDR3 runs to 14 residues. The germline V gene has CDR1 LNHDA and CDR2 SQIVND (reference sequence). Trimming pared 3 bases from V and 0 bases from J, leaving 5 bases between. The CDR3 sequence is CASSMAATNEKLFF. DNA of the CDR3: TGTGCCAGTAGTATGGCTGCAACTAATGAAAAACTGTTTTTT. Supplemented by reference TRBV19 and TRBJ1-4, the full variable domain reads DGGITQSPKYLFRKEGQNVTLSCEQNLNHDAMYWYRQDPGQGLRLIYYSQIVNDFQKGDIAEGYSVSREKKESFPLTVTSAQKNPTAFYLCASSMAATNEKLFFGSGTQLSVL.

The chain uses TRBV5-1 and TRBJ1-2; the D is unclear. Between the trimmed V and J ends, which lost 4 bases and 4 bases, there was a span of 14 bases. Germline V lookup: CDR1 SGHRS, CDR2 YFSETQ. The CDR3 is made up of 14 amino acids. CDR3 loop: CASSPSGEGYGYTF. CDR3 bases: TGCGCCAGCAGCCCCTCTGGGGAGGGCTATGGCTACACCTTC.